Each of the 18 T cell receptor beta chains below was sequenced from the same sample in a study of blood T cell repertoires in COVID-19. TCRdb keeps only in-frame clones here, not all; method: immunoSEQ multiplex PCR. Of under 250,000 clones in the sample, around 80% were seen once. The sample was PBMCs or T cells enriched from blood (not recorded which). The receptors shown here come from a man in his sixties who had recovered from COVID-19.

V is TRBV19 and J is TRBJ1-5; D gene unclear. Per germline, CDR1 LNHDA and CDR2 SQIVND (reference sequence). Trimming removed 6 bases at V and 4 bases at J, with 10 bases between. The CDR3 spans 13 residues. CDR3 residues: CASSNIPNQPQHF. CDR3 in DNA: TGTGCCAGTAGCAACATTCCAAATCAGCCCCAGCATTTT.

The chain uses TRBV5-1 and TRBJ1-4, with 8 bases that match TRBD1. This CDR3 contains 16 residues. CDR1 is SGHRS and CDR2 is YFSETQ in the germline V gene. V shed 3 bases, J shed 8 bases, and the junction held 12 bases outside the gene matches. CDR3 protein: CASSSTWTGRGEKLFF. The CDR3 region has the DNA TGCGCCAGCAGCTCGACCTGGACAGGGCGGGGGGAAAAACTGTTTTTT.

Here the CDR3 reads CASSLERQGPDTQYF. The CDR3 nucleotides read TGCGCCAGCAGCTTGGAAAGACAGGGGCCAGATACGCAGTATTTT. The chain is built from TRBV5-1 and TRBJ2-3; TRBD1 matches 8 bases. Germline V gene data show CDR1 as SGHRS and CDR2 as YFSETQ. The CDR3 extends over 15 amino acids. J lost 4 bases, V lost 0 bases, and 4 bases had no gene match.

The rearrangement links TRBV4-2 to TRBJ2-5; no clear D gene. CDR3 length: 11 residues. Per germline, CDR1 LGHNA and CDR2 YNFKEQ. The V gene lost 2 bases and the J gene lost 4 bases, with 2 bases spanning the gap. The CDR3 sequence: CASSQRETQYF. The DNA for the CDR3 is TGTGCCAGCAGCCAACGAGAGACCCAGTACTTC.

This chain connects TRBV18 to TRBJ2-7; D call uncertain. The CDR3 length is 15 residues. Between the trimmed V and J ends, which lost 0 bases and 6 bases, there was a span of 15 bases. Germline V lookup: CDR1 KGHSH, CDR2 LQKENI. CDR3 protein: CASSPPNQPGGEQYF. Written as DNA, the CDR3 is TGTGCCAGCTCACCACCGAACCAGCCCGGCGGCGAGCAGTACTTC. The full variable domain, with the rest looked up from reference TRBV18 and TRBJ2-7, is NAGVMQNPRHLVRRRGQEARLRCSPMKGHSHVYWYRQLPEEGLKFMVYLQKENIIDESGMPKERFSAEFPKEGPSILRIQQVVRGDSAAYFCASSPPNQPGGEQYFGPGTRLTVT.

V and J are TRBV4-1 and TRBJ2-1, with TRBD2 matching over 16 bases. Germline lookup yields CDR1 MGHRA and CDR2 YSYEKL. With V trimmed by 3 bases and J by 8 bases, 13 bases remained unmatched. The CDR3 spans 19 residues. CDR3 amino acids: CASSHPGLAGGPGQDEQFF. As DNA, the CDR3 is TGCGCCAGCAGCCACCCGGGACTAGCGGGGGGGCCGGGTCAAGATGAGCAGTTCTTC.

The rearrangement links TRBV7-9 to TRBJ1-3; unclear D gene. Germline loops: CDR1 SEHNR, CDR2 FQNEAQ (reference sequence). This CDR3 region has 14 residues. Trimming took 5 bases from V and 4 from J, leaving 12 bases between them. CDR3 region: CASSKSLGGNTIYF. The CDR3 nucleotides read TGTGCCAGCAGCAAAAGCCTAGGAGGAAACACCATATATTTT.

This clone was counted a single time. The gene calls are TRBV10-3 and TRBJ2-5; D might be TRBD1 (6 bases). Between the trimmed V and J ends, which lost 6 bases and 4 bases, there was a span of 27 bases. CDR1 is ENHRY, CDR2 SYGVKD, per germline. The CDR3 extends over 18 amino acids. CDR3 sequence reads: CAISKGAGDGRDAETQYF. The CDR3 DNA reads TGTGCCATCAGCAAAGGGGCAGGGGATGGACGAGACGCAGAGACCCAGTACTTC.

This chain connects TRBV20-1 to TRBJ2-2; TRBD2 is a possible D gene (6 bases). CDR1 is DFQATT, CDR2 SNEGSKA, per germline (reference sequence). Trimming took 3 bases from V and 5 from J, leaving 13 bases between them. The CDR3 has 14 amino acids. The chain's CDR3 is CSASQGLFTGELFF. CDR3 coding DNA: TGCAGTGCTAGTCAGGGACTTTTTACCGGGGAGCTGTTTTTT.

The chain carries TRBV6-5 and TRBJ1-1; 7 bases match TRBD1. J was trimmed by 4 bases and V by 8 bases; bases with no gene match: 13. Germline V CDR1 and CDR2: MNHEY, SVGAGI. This CDR3 spans 15 amino acids. CDR3 protein: CASFRIDRVATEAFF. For the CDR3, the DNA is TGTGCCAGCTTTCGGATAGACAGGGTGGCCACTGAAGCTTTCTTT.

V and J are TRBV2 and TRBJ2-7; TRBD1 agrees at 8 bases. There are 13 residues in the CDR3. Germline V lookup: CDR1 SNHLY, CDR2 FYNNEI. V gave up 6 bases and J gave up 6 bases; unmatched junction bases: 7. The CDR3 is CASRDREKSEQYF. The CDR3 DNA follows: TGTGCCAGCAGGGACAGGGAAAAGTCCGAGCAGTACTTC.

The genes are TRBV3-1 (or the pseudogene TRBV3-2) and TRBJ2-2; TRBD2 matches at 14 bases. Germline V CDR1 and CDR2: LGHDT, YNNKEL (reference sequence). The CDR3 contains 18 residues. V lost 3 bases to trimming and J lost 3 bases; unmatched junction nucleotides: 6. The CDR3 sequence is CASSHSGLAGGDTGELFF. The CDR3 coding sequence is TGTGCCAGCAGCCACAGCGGACTAGCGGGGGGCGACACCGGGGAGCTGTTTTTT.

The chain joins TRBV27 to TRBJ1-4; TRBD1 matches 10 bases. This CDR3 is built from 17 residues. Germline CDR1 reads MNHEY; CDR2 reads SMNVEV (reference sequence). V lost 4 bases and J lost 8; bases outside the gene matches: 13. In DNA, the CDR3 is TGTGCCAGCAGTTCATTTAGGGAGACAGGGGGCGAAGAAAAACTGTTTTTT. Translating gives CASSSFRETGGEEKLFF.

This clone occurred a few times. The chain uses TRBV7-2 and TRBJ1-1; D gene ambiguous. Germline assignment: CDR1 SGHTA and CDR2 FQGNSA. Trimming stripped 2 bases from V and 4 bases from J, with 11 bases between. CDR3 size: 14 residues. The CDR3 DNA sequence: TGTGCCAGCAGCTTAAGGTGGCAGGCCACTGAAGCTTTCTTT. It specifies CASSLRWQATEAFF.

V and J are TRBV11-2 and TRBJ1-4; weak D call: TRBD1 (5 bases). The CDR3 contains 16 residues. The ends were cut back, 7 bases at V and 7 bases at J, with 22 bases in the middle. Germline V gene sequence: CDR1 SGHAT, CDR2 FQNNGV. The CDR3 protein is CASNARAGGGGEKLFF. Here the CDR3 DNA reads TGTGCCAGCAACGCCCGGGCCGGGGGGGGAGGTGAAAAACTGTTTTTT.

The chain has TRBV5-1 and TRBJ1-4; 7 bases match TRBD1. V gave up 1 base and J gave up 8 bases; unmatched junction bases: 5. Looked up from germline, CDR1 is SGHRS and CDR2 is YFSETQ. CDR3 length: 14 amino acids. This chain's CDR3 is CASSLLPGGEKLFF. The CDR3 DNA sequence: TGCGCCAGCAGCTTGCTTCCAGGGGGGGAAAAACTGTTTTTT.

This clone was seen a single time. The chain carries TRBV29-1 and TRBJ2-1, with 13 bases that match TRBD2. The CDR3 is 14 amino acids. Germline V gene lookup returns CDR1 SQVTM and CDR2 ANQGSEA. V was clipped by 7 bases and J by 6 bases; unmatched bases: 6. As DNA, the CDR3 is TGCAGCGCCCCGGGACTAGCGGGGCTCAATGAGCAGTTCTTC. Protein product: CSAPGLAGLNEQFF.

The rearrangement uses TRBV5-1 and TRBJ1-2, with 10 bases fitting TRBD1. Germline loops: CDR1 SGHRS, CDR2 YFSETQ. CDR3 length: 15 residues. Losses at the gene ends were 0 bases for V and 4 bases for J; bases not matched to a gene: 3. Here the CDR3 reads CASSLAGQGGYGYTF. The CDR3 coding sequence is TGCGCCAGCAGCTTGGCCGGACAGGGGGGCTATGGCTACACCTTC.